The 25 T cell receptor beta chains presented below share a single source sample, sequenced in a study of blood T cell repertoires in COVID-19. Using immunoSEQ multiplex PCR, the repertoire was profiled, and TCRdb retains in-frame clones only, with some absent. Among 650,000 to 800,000 clones listed, about 87% were seen once. Sequencing was done on a sample of peripheral blood. The receptors derive from a woman younger than 35 with acute or convalescent COVID-19.

The J gene is TRBJ1-5, the V gene TRBV24-1, with D perhaps TRBD1 (5 bases). The ends were cut back, 4 bases at V and 7 bases at J, with 10 bases in the middle. This CDR3 is built from 13 residues. Germline values: CDR1 KGHDR, CDR2 SFDVKD. In nucleotides, the CDR3 is TGTGCCACCAGTGAAATCGGACACCAGCCCCAGCATTTT. It translates to CATSEIGHQPQHF.

The V call is TRBV6-5, the J call TRBJ2-3; the match to TRBD2 covers 7 bases. The germline CDR1 and CDR2 sequences are MNHEY and SVGAGI. The CDR3 has 15 residues. J was trimmed by 0 bases and V by 5 bases; bases with no gene match: 5. CDR3 DNA: TGTGCCAGCAGTCCGGGACTAACTAGCACAGATACGCAGTATTTT. Protein sequence: CASSPGLTSTDTQYF.

The CDR3 reads CASSSHRTANYGYTF. CDR3 nucleotide sequence: TGTGCCAGCAGCTCTCACCGAACCGCGAACTATGGCTACACCTTC. The V gene is TRBV5-5, the J gene TRBJ1-2; D is unclear. V was trimmed by 3 bases and J by 2 bases, leaving 14 bases between them. Germline V CDR1 and CDR2: SGHKS, YYEKEE (reference sequence). The CDR3 length is 15 residues.

The chain recombines TRBV3-1 (or the pseudogene TRBV3-2) with TRBJ2-3; 13 bases agree with TRBD2. The CDR3 is 17 amino acids. The trim removed 5 bases at V and 1 base at J, leaving 6 bases unmatched. Germline V gene data show CDR1 as LGHDT and CDR2 as YNNKEL (reference sequence). Written as DNA, the CDR3 is TGTGCCAGCAGCTTGGCCGGACTAGCGGGGGGCACAGATACGCAGTATTTT. This gives the protein CASSLAGLAGGTDTQYF.

The V and J genes are TRBV7-3 and TRBJ2-3, with D perhaps TRBD2 (5 bases). Germline V CDR1 and CDR2: SGHTA, FQGTGA. CDR3 length: 13 residues. Trimming left V 6 bases short and J 5 bases short, with 12 bases between. The CDR3 loop is CASSPERGDTQYF. The DNA for the CDR3 is TGTGCCAGCAGTCCCGAACGGGGAGATACGCAGTATTTT. The whole variable domain, remainder taken from reference TRBV7-3 and TRBJ2-3, is GAGVSQTPSNKVTEKGKYVELRCDPISGHTALYWYRQSLGQGPEFLIYFQGTGAADDSGLPNDRFFAVRPEGSVSTLKIQRTERGDSAVYLCASSPERGDTQYFGPGTRLTVL.

This chain uses TRBV18 with TRBJ2-7; a possible D gene is TRBD1 (5 bases). The CDR3 loop spans 15 amino acids. Germline V lookup: CDR1 KGHSH, CDR2 LQKENI. The V and J ends lost 4 bases and 4 bases respectively, with 17 bases between them. The CDR3 sequence: CASSREQAATYEQYF. DNA of the CDR3: TGTGCCAGCTCACGGGAACAGGCGGCGACGTACGAGCAGTACTTC.

On this clone: The same CDR3 also results from other DNA sequences found in this sample. The chain links TRBV6-5 to TRBJ1-1; a possible D gene is TRBD1 (6 bases). The CDR3 runs to 14 residues. Trimming left V 4 bases short and J 1 base short, with 10 bases between. In germline, CDR1 is MNHEY, CDR2 SVGAGI. The CDR3 here is CASSSGQPNTEAFF. In nucleotides, the CDR3 is TGTGCCAGCAGTTCCGGACAGCCGAACACTGAAGCTTTCTTT.

The chain couples TRBV6-5 to TRBJ1-2; D might be TRBD1 (5 bases). Per germline, CDR1 MNHEY and CDR2 SVGAGI. The CDR3 is 13 amino acids. Trimming stripped 6 bases from V and 6 bases from J, with 14 bases between. CDR3 in amino acids: CASSNTGENGYTF. The CDR3 DNA is TGTGCCAGCAGCAATACGGGGGAAAATGGCTACACCTTC.

Regarding this clone: This could be a read error, since a much larger clone is one nucleotide away. This chain uses TRBV7-2 with TRBJ1-2, with TRBD1 as a possible D gene (5 bases). From germline, CDR1 is SGHTA and CDR2 FQGNSA. The V end was cut by 3 bases, the J end by 4 bases, with 9 bases between. CDR3 length: 13 amino acids. The CDR3 reads CASSLGGIYGYTF. The CDR3 DNA follows: TGTGCCAGCAGCTTGGGGGGAATCTATGGCTACACCTTC.

CDR3 protein: CASSESGGDTQYF. In DNA form, the CDR3 reads TGCGCCAGCAGTGAGTCGGGGGGAGATACGCAGTATTTT. The rearrangement links TRBV10-2 to TRBJ2-3, with D perhaps TRBD2 (6 bases). Looked up from germline, CDR1 is WSHSY and CDR2 is SAAADI. V lost 0 bases and J lost 5, with 6 bases in between. The CDR3 covers 13 residues.

The chain links TRBV6-5 to TRBJ1-2; 8 positions match TRBD1. Germline assignment: CDR1 MNHEY and CDR2 SVGAGI. This CDR3 contains 13 residues. The V and J ends lost 8 bases and 4 bases, in that order; junction bases with no gene match: 6. The CDR3 sequence: CASLGGQVYGYTF. The DNA of the CDR3 is TGTGCCAGCCTCGGGGGACAGGTCTATGGCTACACCTTC.

The chain has TRBV18 and TRBJ2-7; D unclear. The V gene's germline CDR1 is KGHSH and CDR2 LQKENI. V was trimmed by 3 bases and J by 0 bases, leaving 12 bases between them. This CDR3 comprises 15 residues. The chain's CDR3 is CASSPVGVSSYEQYF. DNA for the CDR3: TGTGCCAGCTCACCGGTGGGCGTTAGCTCCTACGAGCAGTACTTC.

The chain couples TRBV4-2 to TRBJ2-1; TRBD1 might be the D (5 bases). V gave up 4 bases and J gave up 8 bases, with 15 bases separating them. This CDR3 contains 14 residues. Germline CDR1 and CDR2: LGHNA and YNFKEQ. This CDR3 is CASSLSGRAHEQFF. The CDR3 nucleotides read TGTGCCAGCAGCCTCTCGGGCAGGGCCCATGAGCAGTTCTTC.

This clone was recorded once. The chain recombines TRBV20-1 with TRBJ2-5; D gene ambiguous. V was pared by 1 base and J by 5 bases, with 5 bases between. CDR3 length: 11 amino acids. Germline V gene lookup returns CDR1 DFQATT and CDR2 SNEGSKA (reference sequence). CDR3 coding DNA: TGCAGTGCTAGAGCGGTGGAGACCCAGTACTTC. Protein product: CSARAVETQYF.

The rearrangement links TRBV27 to TRBJ1-4; 8 bases line up with TRBD1. The CDR3 is 15 amino acids. Germline V gene lookup returns CDR1 MNHEY and CDR2 SMNVEV (reference sequence). V trimming: 0 bases; J trimming: 5 bases; junction bases outside the gene matches: 2. CDR3 sequence (DNA): TGTGCCAGCAGTTTATCGGACAGGGTGAATGAAAAACTGTTTTTT. Translating it yields CASSLSDRVNEKLFF.

The rearrangement uses TRBV15 and TRBJ1-2, with D possibly TRBD1 on 6 matching bases. Trimming took 4 bases from V and 5 from J, leaving 11 bases between them. Germline CDR1 is LNHNV and CDR2 is YYDKDF (reference sequence). The CDR3 extends over 13 amino acids. The CDR3 bases are TGTGCCACCAGCATGGGAGGGGGTTATGGCTACACCTTC. It translates to CATSMGGGYGYTF. The full variable domain, its missing parts supplied by reference TRBV15 and TRBJ1-2, is DAMVIQNPRYQVTQFGKPVTLSCSQTLNHNVMYWYQQKSSQAPKLLFHYYDKDFNNEADTPDNFQSRRPNTSFCFLDIRSPGLGDTAMYLCATSMGGGYGYTFGSGTRLTVV.

The chain carries TRBV27 and TRBJ1-1; TRBD1 agrees at 11 bases. This CDR3 region has 16 residues. The V segment lost 4 bases and the J segment 1 base; nucleotides outside the gene matches: 5. Per the germline V gene, CDR1 is MNHEY and CDR2 is SMNVEV (reference sequence). The CDR3, as DNA: TGTGCCAGCAGTTGGGGACAGGGGGTCGCGAACACTGAAGCTTTCTTT. Encoded protein: CASSWGQGVANTEAFF.

The chain links TRBV2 to TRBJ1-2, with D maybe TRBD1 (6 bases). Trimming stripped 6 bases from V and 4 bases from J, with 15 bases between. Germline V gene data show CDR1 as SNHLY and CDR2 as FYNNEI. There are 14 residues in the CDR3. This CDR3 is CASSPPGQIYGYTF. CDR3 coding DNA: TGTGCCAGCAGCCCTCCCGGACAGATCTATGGCTACACCTTC.

The chain couples TRBV5-6 to TRBJ2-1, with D hard to call. V shed 3 bases and J shed 6 bases, with 7 bases lying between them. Germline-derived CDR1 and CDR2 are SGHDT and YYEEEE. The CDR3 loop spans 12 amino acids. The CDR3 loop reads CASSYNSNEQFF. The CDR3 DNA sequence: TGTGCCAGCAGCTACAACAGCAATGAGCAGTTCTTC. Supplemented by reference TRBV5-6 and TRBJ2-1, the full variable domain reads DAGVTQSPTHLIKTRGQQVTLRCSPKSGHDTVSWYQQALGQGPQFIFQYYEEEERQRGNFPDRFSGHQFPNYSSELNVNALLLGDSALYLCASSYNSNEQFFGPGTRLTVL.

The chain carries TRBV5-4 and TRBJ1-4, with 9 bases fitting TRBD1. The V gene end was trimmed by 0 bases and the J gene end by 8 bases; junction bases not matched to a gene: 2. The length of the CDR3 is 14 residues. The germline CDR1 and CDR2 sequences are SGHNT and YYREEE (reference sequence). The CDR3 loop reads CASSLDRGQEKLFF. The DNA for the CDR3 is TGTGCCAGCAGCTTGGACAGGGGGCAGGAAAAACTGTTTTTT.

V is TRBV2 and J is TRBJ2-7; 7 bases match TRBD1. The germline CDR1 and CDR2 sequences are SNHLY and FYNNEI. The V gene end was trimmed by 3 bases and the J gene end by 2 bases; junction bases not matched to a gene: 7. The CDR3 covers 15 residues. The CDR3 spells CASSESGQATYEQYF. In nucleotides, the CDR3 is TGTGCCAGCAGTGAGTCAGGACAGGCCACCTACGAGCAGTACTTC.

The gene calls are TRBV2 and TRBJ2-3; D is perhaps TRBD2 (6 bases). The germline CDR1 and CDR2 sequences are SNHLY and FYNNEI. V was trimmed by 2 bases and J by 4 bases, leaving 10 bases between them. This CDR3 comprises 14 residues. Here the CDR3 DNA reads TGTGCCAGCAGTGAAACTAGCTGGGCAGATACGCAGTATTTT. Its translation is CASSETSWADTQYF.

The J gene is TRBJ1-4, the V gene TRBV29-1, with D unresolved. The length of the CDR3 is 13 residues. The germline gives CDR1 SQVTM, CDR2 ANQGSEA. V lost 5 bases, J lost 3 bases, and 10 bases lay in between. CDR3: CSVRSGPNEKLFF. CDR3 nucleotides: TGCAGCGTTCGTAGTGGGCCTAATGAAAAACTGTTTTTT.

The J gene is TRBJ1-5, the V gene TRBV19; D ambiguous. The germline V gene has CDR1 LNHDA and CDR2 SQIVND (reference sequence). Trimming cost V 0 bases and J 5 bases, with 11 bases left between them. The CDR3 extends over 15 amino acids. CDR3 coding DNA: TGTGCCAGTAGTATAGATCACCAGGATCATCAGCCCCAGCATTTT. Translating it yields CASSIDHQDHQPQHF.

This CDR3 reads CASSQDRGRGNTIYF. The DNA for the CDR3 is TGTGCCAGCAGCCAAGACAGGGGGCGCGGAAACACCATATATTTT. This sequence joins TRBV3-1 (or the pseudogene TRBV3-2) and TRBJ1-3; the match to TRBD1 covers 8 bases. Germline V gene data show CDR1 as LGHDT and CDR2 as YNNKEL (reference sequence). The trim removed 0 bases at V and 4 bases at J, leaving 2 bases unmatched. The CDR3 spans 15 residues.